The present T cell receptor beta chain was sequenced within a study of Ad26.COV2.S vaccination and SARS-CoV-2 variants. Regarding this clone: The antigen is unknown.

Between the trimmed V and J ends, which lost 3 bases and 5 bases, there was a span of 17 bases. Per germline, CDR1 MGHDK and CDR2 SYGVNS. CDR3 length: 16 amino acids. Some clones are missing from TCRdb's copy, which holds only in-frame ones; the method was immunoSEQ multiplex PCR. The table lists around 300,000 clones, approximately 90% of them singletons. Overall study results and limits: Measurements of TCR breadth and depth may have given underestimates of the total T cell responses.

Treatment of the sample: roughly 19 received Ad26.COV2.S at low or high dose, single or two shots; 5 received placebo; per-sample allocation not given. Vaccine and placebo recipients were sampled on day 63 after the first injection. The receptor was isolated from a person aged 18-65 years who received the Ad26.COV2.S COVID-19 vaccine or a placebo. The rearrangement joins TRBV25-1 to TRBJ2-1; D tentatively fits TRBD1 or TRBD2 (5 bases each). The sample consisted of peripheral blood, taken in a trial of Ad26.COV2.S vaccine versus placebo. As DNA, the CDR3 is TGTGCCAGCAGTGAGCCCCCCGGGGCCCGTAACAATGAGCAGTTCTTC. This codes for CASSEPPGARNNEQFF.